One and the same sample provided the 3 T cell receptor beta chains below, sequenced in a study of CD8+ T cells in alopecia areata. As the sequencing template, cDNA was produced by extracting RNA and reverse transcribing it. Generated by immunoSEQ multiplex PCR, the TCRdb table keeps only in-frame clones and is missing some. The sample consists of approximately 180,000 clones, about 63% of them appearing once. The sample here was CD4+ T cells sorted from blood, taken at week 0. The receptors were gathered from a human donor with alopecia areata.

There are a few counts of this clone. The chain couples TRBV30 to TRBJ2-7; no firm D call. V was trimmed by 7 bases and J by 5 bases, leaving 12 bases between them. Germline assignment: CDR1 GTSNPN and CDR2 SVGIG (reference sequence). The CDR3 runs 11 residues. CDR3 nucleotide sequence: TGTGCCTCCTTGGTGGCAGACGAGCAGTACTTC. Protein sequence: CASLVADEQYF.

This clone was seen just once. The chain joins TRBV7-9 to TRBJ1-6; D is ambiguous. The CDR3 spans 14 residues. The V end lost 1 base, the J end lost 9 bases, and 10 bases lay between the germline ends. From germline, CDR1 is SEHNR and CDR2 FQNEAQ (reference sequence). The CDR3 protein is CASSLVGVGSPLHF. For the CDR3, the DNA is TGTGCCAGCAGCTTAGTAGGCGTCGGTTCACCCCTCCACTTT.

The chain carries TRBV5-1 and TRBJ1-1; tentative D call: TRBD1 (5 bases). The germline CDR1 and CDR2 sequences are SGHRS and YFSETQ. The CDR3 covers 12 residues. Deletions cut 4 bases from V and 4 bases from J, with 8 bases between. This CDR3 reads CASSDSFTEAFF. In DNA form, the CDR3 reads TGCGCCAGCAGCGACAGTTTCACTGAAGCTTTCTTT.